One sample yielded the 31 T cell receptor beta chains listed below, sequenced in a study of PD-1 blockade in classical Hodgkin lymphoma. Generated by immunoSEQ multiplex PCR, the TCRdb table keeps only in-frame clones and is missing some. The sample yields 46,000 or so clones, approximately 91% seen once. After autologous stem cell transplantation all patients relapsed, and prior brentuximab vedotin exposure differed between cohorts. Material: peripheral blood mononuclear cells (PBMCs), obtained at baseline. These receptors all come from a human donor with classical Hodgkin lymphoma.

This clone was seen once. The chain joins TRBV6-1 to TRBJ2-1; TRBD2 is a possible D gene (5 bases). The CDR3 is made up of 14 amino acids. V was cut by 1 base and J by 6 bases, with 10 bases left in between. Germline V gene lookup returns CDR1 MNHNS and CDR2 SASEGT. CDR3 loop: CASSEGRTVNEQFF. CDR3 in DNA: TGTGCCAGCAGTGAAGGGAGGACGGTCAATGAGCAGTTCTTC.

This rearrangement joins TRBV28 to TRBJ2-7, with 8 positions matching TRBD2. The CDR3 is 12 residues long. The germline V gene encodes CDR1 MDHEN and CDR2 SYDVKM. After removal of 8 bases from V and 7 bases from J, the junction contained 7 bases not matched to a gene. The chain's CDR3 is CASRRGAREQYF. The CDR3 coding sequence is TGTGCCAGCCGGCGGGGGGCGCGGGAGCAGTACTTC.

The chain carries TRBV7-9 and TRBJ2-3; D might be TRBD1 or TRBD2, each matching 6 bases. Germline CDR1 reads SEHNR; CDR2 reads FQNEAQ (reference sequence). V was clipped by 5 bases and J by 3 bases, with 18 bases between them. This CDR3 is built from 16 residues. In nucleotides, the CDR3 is TGTGCCAGCAGCCGCTCTGGGGGGCCGAGTACAGATACGCAGTATTTT. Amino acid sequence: CASSRSGGPSTDTQYF.

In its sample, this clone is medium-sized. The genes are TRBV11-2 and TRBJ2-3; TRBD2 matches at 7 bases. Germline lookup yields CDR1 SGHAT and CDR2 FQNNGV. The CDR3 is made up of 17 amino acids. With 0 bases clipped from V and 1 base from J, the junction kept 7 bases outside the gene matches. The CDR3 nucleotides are TGTGCCAGCAGCTTAGAACTCGCCCGGGAGGGCACAGATACGCAGTATTTT. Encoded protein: CASSLELAREGTDTQYF.

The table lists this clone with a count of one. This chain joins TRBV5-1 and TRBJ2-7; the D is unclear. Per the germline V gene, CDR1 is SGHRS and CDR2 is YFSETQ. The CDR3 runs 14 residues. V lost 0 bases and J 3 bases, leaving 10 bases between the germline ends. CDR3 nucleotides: TGCGCCAGCAGCTTGGATCGGACGTACTACGAGCAGTACTTC. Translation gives CASSLDRTYYEQYF.

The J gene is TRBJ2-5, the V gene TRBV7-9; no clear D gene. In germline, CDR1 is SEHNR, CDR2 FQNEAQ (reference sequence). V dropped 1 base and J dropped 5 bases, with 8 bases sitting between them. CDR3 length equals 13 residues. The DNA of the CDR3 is TGTGCCAGCAGCTTAGGAGTCAGGGAGACCCAGTACTTC. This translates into CASSLGVRETQYF.

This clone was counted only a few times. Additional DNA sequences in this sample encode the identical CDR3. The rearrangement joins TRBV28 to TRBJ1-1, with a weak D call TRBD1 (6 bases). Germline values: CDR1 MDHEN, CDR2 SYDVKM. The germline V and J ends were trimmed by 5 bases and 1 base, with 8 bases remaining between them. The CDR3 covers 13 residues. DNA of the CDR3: TGTGCCAGCAGTATGACAGGGAACACTGAAGCTTTCTTT. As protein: CASSMTGNTEAFF.

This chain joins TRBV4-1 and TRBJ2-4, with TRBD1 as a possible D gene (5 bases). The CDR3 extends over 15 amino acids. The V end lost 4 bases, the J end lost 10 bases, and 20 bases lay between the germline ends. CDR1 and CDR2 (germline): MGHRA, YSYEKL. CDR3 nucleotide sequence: TGCGCCAGCAGCCCCCTCCTCCAGGGCCGGCGAATTCAGTACTTC. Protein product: CASSPLLQGRRIQYF.

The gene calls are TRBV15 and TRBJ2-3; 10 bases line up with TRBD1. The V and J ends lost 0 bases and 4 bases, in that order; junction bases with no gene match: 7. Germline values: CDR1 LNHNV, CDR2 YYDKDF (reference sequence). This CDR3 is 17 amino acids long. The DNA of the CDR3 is TGTGCCACCAGCAGAGATATCCGGACAGGGGGAGCAGATACGCAGTATTTT. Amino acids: CATSRDIRTGGADTQYF.

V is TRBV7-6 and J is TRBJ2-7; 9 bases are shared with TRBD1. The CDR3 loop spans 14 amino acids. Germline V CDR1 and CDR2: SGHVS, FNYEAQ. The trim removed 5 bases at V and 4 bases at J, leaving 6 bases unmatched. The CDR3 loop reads CASSIRDRAYEQYF. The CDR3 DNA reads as TGTGCCAGCAGCATCCGGGACAGGGCGTACGAGCAGTACTTC.

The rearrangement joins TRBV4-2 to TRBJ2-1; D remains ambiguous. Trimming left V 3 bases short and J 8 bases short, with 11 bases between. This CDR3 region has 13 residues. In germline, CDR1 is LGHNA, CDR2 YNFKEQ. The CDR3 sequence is CASSHTAPDEQFF. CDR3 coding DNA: TGTGCCAGCAGCCACACAGCTCCCGATGAGCAGTTCTTC.

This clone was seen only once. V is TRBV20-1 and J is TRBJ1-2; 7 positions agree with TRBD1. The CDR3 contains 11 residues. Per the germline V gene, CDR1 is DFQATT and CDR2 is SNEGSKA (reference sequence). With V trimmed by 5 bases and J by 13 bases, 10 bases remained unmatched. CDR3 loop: CSAGYRGQATF. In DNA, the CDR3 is TGCAGTGCTGGCTACAGGGGCCAAGCCACCTTC.

This CDR3 reads CASSIVARPNEQFF. For the CDR3, the DNA is TGTGCCAGTAGTATAGTTGCCCGGCCCAATGAGCAGTTCTTC. This sequence joins TRBV19 and TRBJ2-1; D is undetermined. V was trimmed by 1 base and J by 6 bases, leaving 10 bases between them. The germline V gene encodes CDR1 LNHDA and CDR2 SQIVND (reference sequence). This CDR3 has 14 amino acids.

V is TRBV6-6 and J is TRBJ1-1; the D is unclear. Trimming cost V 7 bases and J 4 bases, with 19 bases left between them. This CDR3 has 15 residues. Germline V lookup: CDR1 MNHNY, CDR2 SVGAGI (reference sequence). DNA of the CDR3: TGTGCCAGCAAGCCCCGCCCCCCGGATATCACTGAAGCTTTCTTT. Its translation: CASKPRPPDITEAFF.

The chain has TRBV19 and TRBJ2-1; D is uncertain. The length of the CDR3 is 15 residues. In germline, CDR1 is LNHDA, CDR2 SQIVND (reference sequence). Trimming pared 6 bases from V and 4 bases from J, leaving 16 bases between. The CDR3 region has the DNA TGTGCCAGTAGGATTCGCGACTGGATTTACAATGAGCAGTTCTTC. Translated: CASRIRDWIYNEQFF.

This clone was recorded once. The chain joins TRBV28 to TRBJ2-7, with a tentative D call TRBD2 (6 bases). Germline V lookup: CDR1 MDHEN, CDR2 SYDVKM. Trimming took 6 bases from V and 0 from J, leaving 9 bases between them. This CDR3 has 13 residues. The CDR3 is CASRAGNSYEQYF. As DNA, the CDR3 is TGTGCCAGCAGGGCGGGGAACTCCTACGAGCAGTACTTC. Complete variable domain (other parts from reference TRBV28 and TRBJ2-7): DVKVTQSSRYLVKRTGEKVFLECVQDMDHENMFWYRQDPGLGLRLIYFSYDVKMKEKGDIPEGYSVSREKKERFSLILESASTNQTSMYLCASRAGNSYEQYFGPGTRLTVT.

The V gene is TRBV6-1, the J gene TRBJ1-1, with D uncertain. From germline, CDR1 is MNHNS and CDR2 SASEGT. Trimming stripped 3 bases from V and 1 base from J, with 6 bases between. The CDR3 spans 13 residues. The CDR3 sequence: CASSEQRNTEAFF. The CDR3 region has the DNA TGTGCCAGCAGTGAGCAGAGGAACACTGAAGCTTTCTTT.

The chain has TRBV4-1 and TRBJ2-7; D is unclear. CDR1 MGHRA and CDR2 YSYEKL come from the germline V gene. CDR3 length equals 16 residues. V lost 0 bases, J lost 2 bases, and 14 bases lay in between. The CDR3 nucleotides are TGCGCCAGCAGCCAAGAAGTAGCAAGCTCAGCCTACGAGCAGTACTTC. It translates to CASSQEVASSAYEQYF.

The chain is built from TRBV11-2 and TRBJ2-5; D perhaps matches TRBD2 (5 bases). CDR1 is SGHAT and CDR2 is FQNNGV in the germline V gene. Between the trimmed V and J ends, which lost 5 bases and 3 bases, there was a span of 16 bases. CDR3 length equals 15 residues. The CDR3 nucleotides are TGTGCCAGCAGCGCCGGGGAGACCCCCGAAGAGACCCAGTACTTC. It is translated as CASSAGETPEETQYF. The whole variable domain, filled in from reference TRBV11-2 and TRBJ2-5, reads EAGVAQSPRYKIIEKRQSVAFWCNPISGHATLYWYQQILGQGPKLLIQFQNNGVVDDSQLPKDRFSAERLKGVDSTLKIQPAKLEDSAVYLCASSAGETPEETQYFGPGTRLLVL.

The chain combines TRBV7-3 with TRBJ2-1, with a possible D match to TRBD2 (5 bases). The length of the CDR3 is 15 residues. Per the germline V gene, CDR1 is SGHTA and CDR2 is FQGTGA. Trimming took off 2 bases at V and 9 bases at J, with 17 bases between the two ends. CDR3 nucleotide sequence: TGTGCCAGCAGCTTATCGGGGTTCCCTCGGAGTGAGCAGTTCTTC. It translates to CASSLSGFPRSEQFF. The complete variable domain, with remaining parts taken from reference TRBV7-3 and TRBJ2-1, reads GAGVSQTPSNKVTEKGKYVELRCDPISGHTALYWYRQSLGQGPEFLIYFQGTGAADDSGLPNDRFFAVRPEGSVSTLKIQRTERGDSAVYLCASSLSGFPRSEQFFGPGTRLTVL.

Written as DNA, the CDR3 is TGTGCCAGCCAGAGGAACACCGGGGAGCTGTTTTTT. This codes for CASQRNTGELFF. This chain uses TRBV9 with TRBJ2-2, with D unclear. The CDR3 sequence is 12 residues long. Germline V gene sequence: CDR1 SGDLS, CDR2 YYNGEE. V was trimmed by 7 bases and J by 1 base, leaving 5 bases between them. Complete variable domain (other parts from reference TRBV9 and TRBJ2-2): DSGVTQTPKHLITATGQRVTLRCSPRSGDLSVYWYQQSLDQGLQFLIQYYNGEERAKGNILERFSAQQFPDLHSELNLSSLELGDSALYFCASQRNTGELFFGEGSRLTVL.

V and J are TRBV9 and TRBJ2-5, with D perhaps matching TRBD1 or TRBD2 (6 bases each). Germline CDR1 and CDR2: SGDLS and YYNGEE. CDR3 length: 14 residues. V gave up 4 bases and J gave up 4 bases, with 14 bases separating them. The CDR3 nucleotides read TGTGCCAGCAGCTCGAGCGGAGGGGGAGAGACCCAGTACTTC. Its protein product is CASSSSGGGETQYF. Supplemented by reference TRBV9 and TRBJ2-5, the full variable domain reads DSGVTQTPKHLITATGQRVTLRCSPRSGDLSVYWYQQSLDQGLQFLIQYYNGEERAKGNILERFSAQQFPDLHSELNLSSLELGDSALYFCASSSSGGGETQYFGPGTRLLVL.

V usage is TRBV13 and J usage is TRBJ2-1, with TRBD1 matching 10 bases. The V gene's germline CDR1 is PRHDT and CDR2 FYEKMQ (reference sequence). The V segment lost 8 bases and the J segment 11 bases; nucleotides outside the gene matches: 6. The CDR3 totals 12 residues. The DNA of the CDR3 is TGTGCCAGCGGAGGGACAGGGGCAAAGCAGTTCTTC. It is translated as CASGGTGAKQFF.

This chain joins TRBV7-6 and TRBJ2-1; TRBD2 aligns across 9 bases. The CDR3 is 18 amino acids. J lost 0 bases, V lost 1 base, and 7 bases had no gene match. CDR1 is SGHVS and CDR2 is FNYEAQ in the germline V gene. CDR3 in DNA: TGTGCCAGCAGCTTAGGGACTAGCGCGGGTAGCTCCTACAATGAGCAGTTCTTC. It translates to CASSLGTSAGSSYNEQFF.

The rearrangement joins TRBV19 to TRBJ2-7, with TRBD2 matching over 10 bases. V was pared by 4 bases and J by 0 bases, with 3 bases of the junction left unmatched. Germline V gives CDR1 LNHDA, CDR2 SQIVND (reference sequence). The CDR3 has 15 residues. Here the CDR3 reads CASSTRTSGSYEQYF. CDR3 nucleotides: TGTGCCAGTAGTACCCGGACTAGCGGCTCCTACGAGCAGTACTTC.

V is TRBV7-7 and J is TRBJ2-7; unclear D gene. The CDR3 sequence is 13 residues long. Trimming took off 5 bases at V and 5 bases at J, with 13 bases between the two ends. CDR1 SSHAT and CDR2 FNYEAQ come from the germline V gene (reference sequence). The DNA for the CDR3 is TGTGCCAGCAGCCCAGACCTTGCAAACGAGCAGTACTTC. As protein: CASSPDLANEQYF.

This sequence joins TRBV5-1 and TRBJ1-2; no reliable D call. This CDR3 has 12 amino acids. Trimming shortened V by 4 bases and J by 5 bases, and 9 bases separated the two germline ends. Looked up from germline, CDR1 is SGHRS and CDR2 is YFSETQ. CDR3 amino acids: CASSDRVYGYTF. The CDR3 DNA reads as TGCGCCAGCAGCGACCGAGTTTATGGCTACACCTTC.

The chain's CDR3 is CASRNRGASSGNTIYF. The CDR3 DNA sequence: TGTGCCAGTAGAAACCGGGGTGCTTCCTCTGGAAACACCATATATTTT. V usage is TRBV19 and J usage is TRBJ1-3; D is unresolved. The CDR3 consists of 16 residues. With 6 bases removed from V and 0 bases from J, the gap between germline ends came to 15 bases. Germline V gene sequence: CDR1 LNHDA, CDR2 SQIVND (reference sequence).

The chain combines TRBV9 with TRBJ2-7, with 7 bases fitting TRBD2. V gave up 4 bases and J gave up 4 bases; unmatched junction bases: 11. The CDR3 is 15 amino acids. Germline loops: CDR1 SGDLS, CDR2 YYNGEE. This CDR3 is CASSPSGRAFYEQYF. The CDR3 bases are TGTGCCAGCAGCCCTAGCGGAAGGGCCTTTTACGAGCAGTACTTC. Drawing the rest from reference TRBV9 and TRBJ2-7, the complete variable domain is DSGVTQTPKHLITATGQRVTLRCSPRSGDLSVYWYQQSLDQGLQFLIQYYNGEERAKGNILERFSAQQFPDLHSELNLSSLELGDSALYFCASSPSGRAFYEQYFGPGTRLTVT.

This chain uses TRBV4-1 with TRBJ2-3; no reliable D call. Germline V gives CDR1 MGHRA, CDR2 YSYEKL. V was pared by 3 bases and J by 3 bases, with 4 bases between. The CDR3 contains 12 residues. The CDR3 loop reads CASSQRTDTQYF. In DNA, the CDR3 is TGCGCCAGCAGCCAGCGGACAGATACGCAGTATTTT.

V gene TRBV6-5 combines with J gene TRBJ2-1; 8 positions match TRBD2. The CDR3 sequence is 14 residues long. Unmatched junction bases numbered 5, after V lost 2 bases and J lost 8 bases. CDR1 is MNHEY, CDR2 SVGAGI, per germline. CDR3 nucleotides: TGTGCCAGCAGTTACGCCAGCGGGAGCGATGAGCAGTTCTTC. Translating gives CASSYASGSDEQFF.